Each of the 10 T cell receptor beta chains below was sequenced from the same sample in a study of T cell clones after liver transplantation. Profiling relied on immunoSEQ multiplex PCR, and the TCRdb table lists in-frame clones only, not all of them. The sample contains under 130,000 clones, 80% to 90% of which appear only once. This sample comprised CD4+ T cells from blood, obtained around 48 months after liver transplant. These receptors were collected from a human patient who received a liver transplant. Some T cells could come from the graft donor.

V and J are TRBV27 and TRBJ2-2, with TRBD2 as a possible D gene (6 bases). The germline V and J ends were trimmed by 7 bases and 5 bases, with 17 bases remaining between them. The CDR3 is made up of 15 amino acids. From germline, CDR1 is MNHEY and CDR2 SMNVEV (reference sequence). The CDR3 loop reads CASTFSGGLTGELFF. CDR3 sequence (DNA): TGTGCCAGCACCTTTAGTGGGGGGTTAACCGGGGAGCTGTTTTTT.

The CDR3 protein is CASSPLGGVNGEQYF. The DNA of the CDR3 is TGTGCCAGCAGCCCTCTCGGAGGGGTTAACGGCGAGCAGTACTTC. The J gene is TRBJ2-7, the V gene TRBV7-6, with D possibly being TRBD2 (6 bases). The V and J ends lost 5 bases and 6 bases respectively, with 20 bases between them. This CDR3 region has 15 residues. CDR1 is SGHVS, CDR2 FNYEAQ, per germline. Complete variable domain (other parts from reference TRBV7-6 and TRBJ2-7): GAGVSQSPRYKVTKRGQDVALRCDPISGHVSLYWYRQALGQGPEFLTYFNYEAQQDKSGLPNDRFSAERPEGSISTLTIQRTEQRDSAMYRCASSPLGGVNGEQYFGPGTRLTVT.

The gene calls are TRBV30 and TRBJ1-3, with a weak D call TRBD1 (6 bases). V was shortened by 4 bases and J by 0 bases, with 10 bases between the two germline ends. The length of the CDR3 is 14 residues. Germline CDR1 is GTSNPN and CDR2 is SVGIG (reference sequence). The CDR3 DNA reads TGTGCCTGGAAGGACAGTAGCTCTGGAAACACCATATATTTT. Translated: CAWKDSSSGNTIYF.

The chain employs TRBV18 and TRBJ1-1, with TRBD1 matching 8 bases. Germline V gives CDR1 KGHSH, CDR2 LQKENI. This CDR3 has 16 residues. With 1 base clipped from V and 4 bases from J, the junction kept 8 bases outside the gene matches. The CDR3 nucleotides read TGTGCCAGCTCACCACTCGACAGGGGAAGACTCACTGAAGCTTTCTTT. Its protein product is CASSPLDRGRLTEAFF.

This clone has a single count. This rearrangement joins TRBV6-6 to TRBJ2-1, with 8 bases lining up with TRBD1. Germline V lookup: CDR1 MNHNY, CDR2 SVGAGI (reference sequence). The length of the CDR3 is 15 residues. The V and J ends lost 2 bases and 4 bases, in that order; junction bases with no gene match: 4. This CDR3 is CASSYRTGQYNEQFF. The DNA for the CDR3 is TGTGCCAGCAGTTACAGGACAGGGCAATACAATGAGCAGTTCTTC.

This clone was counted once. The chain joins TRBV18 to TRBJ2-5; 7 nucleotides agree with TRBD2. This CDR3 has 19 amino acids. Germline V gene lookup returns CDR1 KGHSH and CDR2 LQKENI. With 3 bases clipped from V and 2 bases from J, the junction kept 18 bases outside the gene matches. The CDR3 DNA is TGTGCCAGCTCACCTGTCGGCGGGAGACTACGAGGGGATCAAGAGACCCAGTACTTC. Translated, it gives CASSPVGGRLRGDQETQYF.

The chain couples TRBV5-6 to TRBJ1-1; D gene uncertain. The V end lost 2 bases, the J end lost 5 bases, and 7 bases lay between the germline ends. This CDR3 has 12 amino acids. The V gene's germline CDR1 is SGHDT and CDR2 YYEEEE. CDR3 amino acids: CASSFSWTEAFF. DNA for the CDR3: TGTGCCAGCAGCTTTTCGTGGACTGAAGCTTTCTTT.

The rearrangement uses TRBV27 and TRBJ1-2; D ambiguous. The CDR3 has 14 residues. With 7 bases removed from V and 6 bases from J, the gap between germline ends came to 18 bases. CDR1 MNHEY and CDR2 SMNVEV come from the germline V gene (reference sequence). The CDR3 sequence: CASTRPGGSDGYTF. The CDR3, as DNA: TGTGCCAGCACCCGACCCGGAGGGTCGGATGGCTACACCTTC.

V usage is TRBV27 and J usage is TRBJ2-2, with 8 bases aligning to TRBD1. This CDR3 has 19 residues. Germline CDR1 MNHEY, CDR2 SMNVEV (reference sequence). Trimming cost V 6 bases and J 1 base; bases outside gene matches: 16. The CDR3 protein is CASRFTGTGVKKNTGELFF. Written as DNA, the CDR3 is TGTGCCAGCAGATTCACCGGGACAGGCGTTAAAAAGAACACCGGGGAGCTGTTTTTT.

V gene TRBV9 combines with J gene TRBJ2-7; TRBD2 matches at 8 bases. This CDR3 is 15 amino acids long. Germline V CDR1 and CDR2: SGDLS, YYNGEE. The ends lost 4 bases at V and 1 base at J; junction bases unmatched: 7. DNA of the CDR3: TGTGCCAGCAGCCCGCGCGCGGGGGGATCCTACGAGCAGTACTTC. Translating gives CASSPRAGGSYEQYF.